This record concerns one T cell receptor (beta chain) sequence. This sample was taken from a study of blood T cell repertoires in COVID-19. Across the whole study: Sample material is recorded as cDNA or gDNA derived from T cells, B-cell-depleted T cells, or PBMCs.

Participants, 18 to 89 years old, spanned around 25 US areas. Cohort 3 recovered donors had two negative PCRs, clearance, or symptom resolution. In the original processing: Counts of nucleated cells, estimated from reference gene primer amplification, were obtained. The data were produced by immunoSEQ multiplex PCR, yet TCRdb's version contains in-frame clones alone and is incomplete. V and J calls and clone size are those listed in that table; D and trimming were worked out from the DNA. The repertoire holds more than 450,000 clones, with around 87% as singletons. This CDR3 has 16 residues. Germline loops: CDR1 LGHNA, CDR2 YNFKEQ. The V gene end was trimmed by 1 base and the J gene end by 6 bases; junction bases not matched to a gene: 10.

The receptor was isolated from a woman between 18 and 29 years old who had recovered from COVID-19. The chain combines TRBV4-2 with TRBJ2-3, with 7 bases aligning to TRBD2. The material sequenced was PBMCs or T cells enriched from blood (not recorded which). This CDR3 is CASSQVSGSGVDTQYF. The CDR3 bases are TGTGCCAGCAGCCAAGTTAGTGGGAGCGGGGTTGATACGCAGTATTTT.